The subject of this entry is one TCR beta chain. This sample stems from a study of T cell responses to AZD1222 COVID-19 vaccine. Deletions cut 5 bases from V and 1 base from J, with 9 bases between. CDR1 is SGDLS, CDR2 YYNGEE, per germline. The CDR3 has 13 amino acids. Using immunoSEQ multiplex PCR, the repertoire was profiled, and TCRdb retains in-frame clones only, with some absent. Found here are some 150,000 clones, 90% to 95% of them singletons; the top ten hold around 4.6%. This chain links TRBV9 with TRBJ1-1; D remains ambiguous. The sequence was obtained from an adult in good health. The source material was peripheral blood, sampled on day 0 of MenACWY control vaccination. CDR3 amino acids: CASSFTRNTEAFF. In nucleotides, the CDR3 is TGTGCCAGCAGTTTTACACGGAACACTGAAGCTTTCTTT.